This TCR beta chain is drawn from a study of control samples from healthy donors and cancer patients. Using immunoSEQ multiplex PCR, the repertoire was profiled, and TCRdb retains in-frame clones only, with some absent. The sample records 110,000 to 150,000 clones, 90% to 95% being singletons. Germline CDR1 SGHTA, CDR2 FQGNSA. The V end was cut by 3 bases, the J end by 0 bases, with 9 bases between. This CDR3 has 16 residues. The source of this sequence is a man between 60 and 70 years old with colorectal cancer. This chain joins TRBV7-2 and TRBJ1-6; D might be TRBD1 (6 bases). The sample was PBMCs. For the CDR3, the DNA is TGTGCCAGCAGCTTGGACAGAAGCTCCTATAATTCACCCCTCCACTTT. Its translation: CASSLDRSSYNSPLHF.